These 20 T cell receptor beta chains share one sample of origin, sequenced in a study of shared clonotypes between healthy human individuals (dated by TCRdb to between 2020 and 2021). Library preparation was by the immunoSEQ multiplex PCR assay. The table was pulled from immuneACCESS by TCRdb, which kept in-frame rearrangements only. Such tables lose some clones; where checked, under half of the loss comes from unresolved V genes, and the rest has no known cause. For this sample the table gives 850,000 to 1,200,000 clones, of which approximately 72% were detected only once. 1.4% to 1.5% of the sample is taken by the ten largest. The sample was memory CD4+ T cells sorted from blood. The sample's cell subset or site, from its label and the paper: CD45RA-negative fraction. These receptors all stem from a man between 18 and 29 years old in good health.

J is TRBJ1-6 and V is TRBV2; D possibly corresponds to TRBD1 (6 bases). The CDR3 runs 14 residues. Trimming removed 6 bases from V and 5 bases from J, with 11 bases in between. The germline V gene encodes CDR1 SNHLY and CDR2 FYNNEI. The CDR3 DNA sequence: TGTGCCAGCAGCGAGGGGACAAATAATTCACCCCTCCACTTT. It yields the protein CASSEGTNNSPLHF.

This clone came up once. The CDR3 DNA is TGTGCCAGTATGAATACCGCAGCCAAAAACATTCAGTACTTC. Its protein product is CASMNTAAKNIQYF. J is TRBJ2-4 and V is TRBV19, with D hard to call. Per the germline V gene, CDR1 is LNHDA and CDR2 is SQIVND (reference sequence). V was shortened by 7 bases and J by 0 bases, with 10 bases between the two germline ends. The CDR3 is made up of 14 amino acids. Full variable domain (remainder filled in from reference TRBV19 and TRBJ2-4): DGGITQSPKYLFRKEGQNVTLSCEQNLNHDAMYWYRQDPGQGLRLIYYSQIVNDFQKGDIAEGYSVSREKKESFPLTVTSAQKNPTAFYLCASMNTAAKNIQYFGAGTRLSVL.

V and J are TRBV19 and TRBJ1-6, with a weak D call TRBD1 (5 bases). CDR3 length: 13 residues. Germline assignment: CDR1 LNHDA and CDR2 SQIVND (reference sequence). V lost 10 bases, J lost 6 bases, and 13 bases lay in between. Here the CDR3 reads CATQAGRNSPLHF. The DNA for the CDR3 is TGTGCCACCCAGGCAGGGCGTAATTCACCCCTCCACTTT.

This chain uses TRBV7-2 with TRBJ2-1; D is undetermined. The CDR3 runs 14 residues. CDR1 and CDR2 from the germline V gene are SGHTA and FQGNSA. The V end lost 2 bases, the J end lost 9 bases, and 14 bases lay between the germline ends. CDR3 nucleotides: TGTGCCAGCAGCTTAAATTCCGGCCCCTTTGAGCAGTTCTTC. Translated: CASSLNSGPFEQFF.

The CDR3 protein is CASSSYFGESEAFF. The CDR3 DNA sequence: TGCGCCAGCAGTTCATATTTTGGGGAGTCTGAAGCTTTCTTT. This rearrangement joins TRBV5-1 to TRBJ1-1; no definite D call. CDR3 size: 14 residues. With 5 bases removed from V and 6 bases from J, the gap between germline ends came to 17 bases. Germline assignment: CDR1 SGHRS and CDR2 YFSETQ.

The CDR3 sequence: CASTKDGQPLGDTQYF. The CDR3 DNA sequence: TGTGCCAGCACGAAGGACGGACAGCCTCTCGGAGATACGCAGTATTTT. This chain links TRBV28 with TRBJ2-3, with a possible D match to TRBD1 (6 bases). Germline assignment: CDR1 MDHEN and CDR2 SYDVKM. V lost 7 bases to trimming and J lost 5 bases, with 22 bases between them. The CDR3 spans 16 residues.

This chain connects TRBV7-8 to TRBJ1-3; D is uncertain. Looked up from germline, CDR1 is SGHVS and CDR2 is FQNEAQ. The CDR3 runs 16 residues. The V end was cut by 5 bases, the J end by 0 bases, with 14 bases between. Written as DNA, the CDR3 is TGTGCCAGCAGCCAACAACAGCCTTCCTCTGGAAACACCATATATTTT. As protein: CASSQQQPSSGNTIYF. Full variable domain (rest looked up from reference TRBV7-8 and TRBJ1-3): GAGVSQSPRYKVAKRGQDVALRCDPISGHVSLFWYQQALGQGPEFLTYFQNEAQLDKSGLPSDRFFAERPEGSVSTLKIQRTQQEDSAVYLCASSQQQPSSGNTIYFGEGSWLTVV.

The rearrangement joins TRBV5-1 to TRBJ2-1; no clear D. CDR1 is SGHRS, CDR2 YFSETQ, per germline. Between the trimmed V and J ends, which lost 0 bases and 6 bases, there was a span of 7 bases. The CDR3 is made up of 13 amino acids. The CDR3 DNA reads TGCGCCAGCAGCTTGGCCAACGCCAATGAGCAGTTCTTC. Translated: CASSLANANEQFF.

The chain uses TRBV5-4 and TRBJ2-2; D perhaps matches TRBD1 (5 bases). CDR3 length: 15 residues. V gave up 4 bases and J gave up 4 bases, with 14 bases separating them. Germline V gene sequence: CDR1 SGHNT, CDR2 YYREEE (reference sequence). CDR3 amino acids: CASSLRTTSTGELFF. The CDR3 DNA is TGTGCCAGCAGCCTTCGGACAACGAGCACCGGGGAGCTGTTTTTT.

The V gene is TRBV5-1, the J gene TRBJ2-5; 7 bases are a match to TRBD2. The CDR3 is 15 residues long. V lost 4 bases, J lost 4 bases, and 10 bases stayed unmatched. CDR1 and CDR2 (germline): SGHRS, YFSETQ. As DNA, the CDR3 is TGCGCCAGCAGCAGATCCGCGGGGGAGGCAGAGACCCAGTACTTC. Translated: CASSRSAGEAETQYF.

The J gene is TRBJ2-1, the V gene TRBV5-1; D is uncertain. The germline V gene encodes CDR1 SGHRS and CDR2 YFSETQ. This CDR3 comprises 18 residues. V lost 1 base and J lost 3, with 20 bases in between. In nucleotides, the CDR3 is TGCGCCAGCAGCTTGAAGTGGTCGGGCCCCCCCGACTACAATGAGCAGTTCTTC. As protein: CASSLKWSGPPDYNEQFF.

The rearrangement links TRBV30 to TRBJ1-2; TRBD1 aligns across 11 bases. After removal of 3 bases from V and 8 bases from J, the junction contained 14 bases not matched to a gene. There are 16 residues in the CDR3. Germline-derived CDR1 and CDR2 are GTSNPN and SVGIG (reference sequence). CDR3 coding DNA: TGTGCCTGGAGACTCCTCGGGACAGGGGGAGTGGGAGGCTACACCTTC. Encoded protein: CAWRLLGTGGVGGYTF. Full variable domain (outside the CDR3, taken from reference TRBV30 and TRBJ1-2): SQTIHQWPATLVQPVGSPLSLECTVEGTSNPNLYWYRQAAGRGLQLLFYSVGIGQISSEVPQNLSASRPQDRQFILSSKKLLLSDSGFYLCAWRLLGTGGVGGYTFGSGTRLTVV.

The gene calls are TRBV5-1 and TRBJ2-3; D possibly uses TRBD1 or TRBD2 (5 bases each). Trimming cost V 4 bases and J 8 bases, with 26 bases left between them. This CDR3 is built from 17 residues. Looked up from germline, CDR1 is SGHRS and CDR2 is YFSETQ. The chain's CDR3 is CASSRPTPGQGLGTQYF. Written as DNA, the CDR3 is TGCGCCAGCAGCCGCCCCACCCCGGGGCAGGGATTGGGTACGCAGTATTTT.

In this sample, this clone turned up a few times. The CDR3 sequence is CASSLVFQGEPSKEQFF. CDR3 DNA sequence: TGTGCCAGCAGCTTAGTTTTTCAGGGGGAGCCCTCAAAGGAGCAGTTCTTC. The V call is TRBV11-2, the J call TRBJ2-1; TRBD1 matches 7 bases. CDR1 is SGHAT and CDR2 is FQNNGV in the germline V gene. Trimming took 1 base from V and 10 from J; bases not matched to a gene: 16. CDR3 length equals 17 residues.

This chain uses TRBV6-5 with TRBJ2-1, with 9 bases that match TRBD2. This CDR3 spans 15 amino acids. Germline V CDR1 and CDR2: MNHEY, SVGAGI. Germline trimming cut 4 bases from V and 9 bases from J; bases unmatched to any gene: 10. The CDR3 loop reads CASSSTSGGSGEQFF. Here the CDR3 DNA reads TGTGCCAGCAGTTCGACTAGCGGTGGCTCTGGTGAGCAGTTCTTC.

The chain combines TRBV30 with TRBJ1-3; maybe TRBD1 (5 bases). Looked up from germline, CDR1 is GTSNPN and CDR2 is SVGIG (reference sequence). The CDR3 is 17 residues long. Trimming shortened V by 5 bases and J by 0 bases, and 20 bases separated the two germline ends. The CDR3 DNA is TGTGCCTGGGGGCTAGACAGTACTCTAAGCTCTGGAAACACCATATATTTT. This translates into CAWGLDSTLSSGNTIYF.

This clone was seen once. This chain connects TRBV6-5 to TRBJ1-2; D call uncertain. The CDR3 spans 11 residues. Trimming cost V 4 bases and J 7 bases, with 7 bases left between them. CDR1 and CDR2 (germline): MNHEY, SVGAGI. CDR3 sequence: CASSSIGGYTF. CDR3 nucleotides: TGTGCCAGCAGTTCCATCGGTGGCTACACCTTC.

The chain links TRBV5-1 to TRBJ2-3; D is unclear. The V gene lost 2 bases and the J gene lost 1 base, with 11 bases spanning the gap. CDR1 is SGHRS, CDR2 YFSETQ, per germline. There are 15 residues in the CDR3. CDR3 sequence reads: CASSFITAGTDTQYF. The CDR3 coding sequence is TGCGCCAGCAGCTTTATAACAGCAGGCACAGATACGCAGTATTTT. The whole variable domain, filled in from reference TRBV5-1 and TRBJ2-3, reads KAGVTQTPRYLIKTRGQQVTLSCSPISGHRSVSWYQQTPGQGLQFLFEYFSETQRNKGNFPGRFSGRQFSNSRSEMNVSTLELGDSALYLCASSFITAGTDTQYFGPGTRLTVL.

Concerning this clone: Other DNA variants within this sample encode the same CDR3. The chain uses TRBV7-8 and TRBJ2-1, with D uncertain. The CDR3 runs 13 residues. V was shortened by 1 base and J by 7 bases, with 8 bases between the two germline ends. Per the germline V gene, CDR1 is SGHVS and CDR2 is FQNEAQ. The CDR3 DNA reads as TGTGCCAGCAGCTTAGTGGCTGGAAATGAGCAGTTCTTC. It yields the protein CASSLVAGNEQFF.

This chain uses TRBV7-9 with TRBJ2-3; 8 bases are shared with TRBD1. Germline CDR1 is SEHNR and CDR2 is FQNEAQ (reference sequence). V was clipped by 4 bases and J by 0 bases; unmatched bases: 6. This CDR3 contains 16 residues. CDR3 coding DNA: TGTGCCAGCAGCTACACGACAGGGGCTAGCACAGATACGCAGTATTTT. Translation gives CASSYTTGASTDTQYF.